The entry that follows covers one TCR beta chain sequence. Its antigen is not known. Sequencing was performed with immunoSEQ multiplex PCR; in TCRdb, only in-frame clones are kept and a portion is missing. The sample lists 57,000 or so clones; roughly 90% were seen once. This sample is part of a study of cytomegalovirus exposure and HLA in healthy donors. Overall study: The approximately 110 validation repertoires used the same platform as the 550 to 750 first-cohort repertoires, a later analysis reported. Points from the study as a whole: TCR sequences were mostly rare, though some public TCRs occurred in many donors.

V was pared by 5 bases and J by 2 bases, with 19 bases between. The CDR3 has 17 residues. The germline V gene has CDR1 SGDLS and CDR2 YYNGEE. The gene calls are TRBV9 and TRBJ2-2; the D gene is possibly TRBD2 (6 bases). This clonotype was sampled from a woman younger than 45 in good health and CMV-seronegative. Sequenced: PBMCs. The CDR3 sequence: CASSTGVGGTNTGELFF. The CDR3 region has the DNA TGTGCCAGCAGTACCGGGGTTGGCGGGACTAACACCGGGGAGCTGTTTTTT.